This passage covers 5 T cell receptor beta chains from one sample sequenced in a study of cytomegalovirus exposure and HLA in healthy donors. The PCR employed 60 Vbeta primers together with 13 Jbeta primers. The table came from immunoSEQ multiplex PCR; TCRdb's copy has only in-frame clones and leaves some out. Altogether 100,000 to 150,000 clones are present, 83% being singletons, with the ten largest covering roughly 1.2%. Input material: PBMCs. These receptor sequences come from a girl aged 2-9 years in good health and CMV-seronegative.

The chain carries TRBV30 and TRBJ1-6, with 7 nucleotides matching TRBD1. There are 14 residues in the CDR3. Germline trimming cut 1 base from V and 10 bases from J; bases unmatched to any gene: 7. Germline assignment: CDR1 GTSNPN and CDR2 SVGIG (reference sequence). The CDR3: CAWSAAGGGSPLHF. The CDR3 region has the DNA TGTGCCTGGAGTGCGGCAGGGGGTGGATCACCCCTCCACTTT.

The gene calls are TRBV28 and TRBJ2-7; 12 bases align to TRBD2. The length of the CDR3 is 16 residues. Germline V gives CDR1 MDHEN, CDR2 SYDVKM. The V segment lost 5 bases and the J segment 2 bases; nucleotides outside the gene matches: 7. Here the CDR3 reads CASSLGLAGRTYEQYF. The CDR3 DNA reads as TGTGCCAGCAGTCTCGGACTAGCGGGACGGACCTACGAGCAGTACTTC.

The J gene is TRBJ1-2, the V gene TRBV5-4, with 11 bases lining up with TRBD1. This CDR3 contains 17 residues. The V gene end was trimmed by 4 bases and the J gene end by 6 bases; junction bases not matched to a gene: 14. Germline V gene sequence: CDR1 SGHNT, CDR2 YYREEE (reference sequence). The CDR3 spells CASSQGQGAPYRNGYTF. CDR3 DNA sequence: TGTGCCAGCAGCCAAGGACAGGGGGCGCCGTATAGAAATGGCTACACCTTC.

This chain uses TRBV5-6 with TRBJ2-7, with TRBD1 matching over 8 bases. V dropped 3 bases and J dropped 2; count of bases not matched to a gene: 4. The CDR3 length is 14 residues. In germline, CDR1 is SGHDT, CDR2 YYEEEE. In nucleotides, the CDR3 is TGTGCCAGCAGCTGGACAGGGCTACCCTACGAGCAGTACTTC. It is translated as CASSWTGLPYEQYF.

The rearrangement joins TRBV7-9 to TRBJ2-7, with 10 bases fitting TRBD2. The germline gives CDR1 SEHNR, CDR2 FQNEAQ (reference sequence). The V segment lost 2 bases and the J segment 7 bases; nucleotides outside the gene matches: 8. The CDR3 has 15 residues. The CDR3 DNA is TGTGCCAGCAGCTTAAGCGGGGGGGGCGAAGGGGAGCAGTACTTC. It encodes CASSLSGGGEGEQYF.